This TCR beta chain was sequenced during a study of cytomegalovirus exposure and HLA in healthy donors. Use of 60 Vbeta and 13 Jbeta primers characterized the PCR. Sequencing used immunoSEQ multiplex PCR; TCRdb keeps in-frame clones, though not all of them. This table holds 100,000 to 120,000 clones, about three quarters found once. Turning to this clone: What it binds is not known.

Study results and caveats: Researchers reported that a few CMV-associated chains were confirmed in vitro as CMV antigen-specific. At a 0.05 false discovery rate, a later analysis found 16,951 TCR beta sequences to be associated with HLA alleles. In an earlier analysis, productive rearrangement rates for most beta V segments clustered near 87% or 30%. Presence/absence analyses assumed roughly uniform sequencing depth across donors.

CDR1 SGHRS and CDR2 YFSETQ come from the germline V gene. The CDR3 is 18 amino acids. V was shortened by 4 bases and J by 4 bases, with 25 bases between the two germline ends. Sequencing was carried out using PBMCs. The TCR sequence derives from a woman aged 55-70 years in good health and CMV-seropositive. J is TRBJ2-3 and V is TRBV5-1; D possibly corresponds to TRBD2 (6 bases). CDR3 bases: TGCGCCAGCAGCCCACAAACGACTAGTGTAAGGGCGGCAGATACGCAGTATTTT. Amino acids: CASSPQTTSVRAADTQYF.